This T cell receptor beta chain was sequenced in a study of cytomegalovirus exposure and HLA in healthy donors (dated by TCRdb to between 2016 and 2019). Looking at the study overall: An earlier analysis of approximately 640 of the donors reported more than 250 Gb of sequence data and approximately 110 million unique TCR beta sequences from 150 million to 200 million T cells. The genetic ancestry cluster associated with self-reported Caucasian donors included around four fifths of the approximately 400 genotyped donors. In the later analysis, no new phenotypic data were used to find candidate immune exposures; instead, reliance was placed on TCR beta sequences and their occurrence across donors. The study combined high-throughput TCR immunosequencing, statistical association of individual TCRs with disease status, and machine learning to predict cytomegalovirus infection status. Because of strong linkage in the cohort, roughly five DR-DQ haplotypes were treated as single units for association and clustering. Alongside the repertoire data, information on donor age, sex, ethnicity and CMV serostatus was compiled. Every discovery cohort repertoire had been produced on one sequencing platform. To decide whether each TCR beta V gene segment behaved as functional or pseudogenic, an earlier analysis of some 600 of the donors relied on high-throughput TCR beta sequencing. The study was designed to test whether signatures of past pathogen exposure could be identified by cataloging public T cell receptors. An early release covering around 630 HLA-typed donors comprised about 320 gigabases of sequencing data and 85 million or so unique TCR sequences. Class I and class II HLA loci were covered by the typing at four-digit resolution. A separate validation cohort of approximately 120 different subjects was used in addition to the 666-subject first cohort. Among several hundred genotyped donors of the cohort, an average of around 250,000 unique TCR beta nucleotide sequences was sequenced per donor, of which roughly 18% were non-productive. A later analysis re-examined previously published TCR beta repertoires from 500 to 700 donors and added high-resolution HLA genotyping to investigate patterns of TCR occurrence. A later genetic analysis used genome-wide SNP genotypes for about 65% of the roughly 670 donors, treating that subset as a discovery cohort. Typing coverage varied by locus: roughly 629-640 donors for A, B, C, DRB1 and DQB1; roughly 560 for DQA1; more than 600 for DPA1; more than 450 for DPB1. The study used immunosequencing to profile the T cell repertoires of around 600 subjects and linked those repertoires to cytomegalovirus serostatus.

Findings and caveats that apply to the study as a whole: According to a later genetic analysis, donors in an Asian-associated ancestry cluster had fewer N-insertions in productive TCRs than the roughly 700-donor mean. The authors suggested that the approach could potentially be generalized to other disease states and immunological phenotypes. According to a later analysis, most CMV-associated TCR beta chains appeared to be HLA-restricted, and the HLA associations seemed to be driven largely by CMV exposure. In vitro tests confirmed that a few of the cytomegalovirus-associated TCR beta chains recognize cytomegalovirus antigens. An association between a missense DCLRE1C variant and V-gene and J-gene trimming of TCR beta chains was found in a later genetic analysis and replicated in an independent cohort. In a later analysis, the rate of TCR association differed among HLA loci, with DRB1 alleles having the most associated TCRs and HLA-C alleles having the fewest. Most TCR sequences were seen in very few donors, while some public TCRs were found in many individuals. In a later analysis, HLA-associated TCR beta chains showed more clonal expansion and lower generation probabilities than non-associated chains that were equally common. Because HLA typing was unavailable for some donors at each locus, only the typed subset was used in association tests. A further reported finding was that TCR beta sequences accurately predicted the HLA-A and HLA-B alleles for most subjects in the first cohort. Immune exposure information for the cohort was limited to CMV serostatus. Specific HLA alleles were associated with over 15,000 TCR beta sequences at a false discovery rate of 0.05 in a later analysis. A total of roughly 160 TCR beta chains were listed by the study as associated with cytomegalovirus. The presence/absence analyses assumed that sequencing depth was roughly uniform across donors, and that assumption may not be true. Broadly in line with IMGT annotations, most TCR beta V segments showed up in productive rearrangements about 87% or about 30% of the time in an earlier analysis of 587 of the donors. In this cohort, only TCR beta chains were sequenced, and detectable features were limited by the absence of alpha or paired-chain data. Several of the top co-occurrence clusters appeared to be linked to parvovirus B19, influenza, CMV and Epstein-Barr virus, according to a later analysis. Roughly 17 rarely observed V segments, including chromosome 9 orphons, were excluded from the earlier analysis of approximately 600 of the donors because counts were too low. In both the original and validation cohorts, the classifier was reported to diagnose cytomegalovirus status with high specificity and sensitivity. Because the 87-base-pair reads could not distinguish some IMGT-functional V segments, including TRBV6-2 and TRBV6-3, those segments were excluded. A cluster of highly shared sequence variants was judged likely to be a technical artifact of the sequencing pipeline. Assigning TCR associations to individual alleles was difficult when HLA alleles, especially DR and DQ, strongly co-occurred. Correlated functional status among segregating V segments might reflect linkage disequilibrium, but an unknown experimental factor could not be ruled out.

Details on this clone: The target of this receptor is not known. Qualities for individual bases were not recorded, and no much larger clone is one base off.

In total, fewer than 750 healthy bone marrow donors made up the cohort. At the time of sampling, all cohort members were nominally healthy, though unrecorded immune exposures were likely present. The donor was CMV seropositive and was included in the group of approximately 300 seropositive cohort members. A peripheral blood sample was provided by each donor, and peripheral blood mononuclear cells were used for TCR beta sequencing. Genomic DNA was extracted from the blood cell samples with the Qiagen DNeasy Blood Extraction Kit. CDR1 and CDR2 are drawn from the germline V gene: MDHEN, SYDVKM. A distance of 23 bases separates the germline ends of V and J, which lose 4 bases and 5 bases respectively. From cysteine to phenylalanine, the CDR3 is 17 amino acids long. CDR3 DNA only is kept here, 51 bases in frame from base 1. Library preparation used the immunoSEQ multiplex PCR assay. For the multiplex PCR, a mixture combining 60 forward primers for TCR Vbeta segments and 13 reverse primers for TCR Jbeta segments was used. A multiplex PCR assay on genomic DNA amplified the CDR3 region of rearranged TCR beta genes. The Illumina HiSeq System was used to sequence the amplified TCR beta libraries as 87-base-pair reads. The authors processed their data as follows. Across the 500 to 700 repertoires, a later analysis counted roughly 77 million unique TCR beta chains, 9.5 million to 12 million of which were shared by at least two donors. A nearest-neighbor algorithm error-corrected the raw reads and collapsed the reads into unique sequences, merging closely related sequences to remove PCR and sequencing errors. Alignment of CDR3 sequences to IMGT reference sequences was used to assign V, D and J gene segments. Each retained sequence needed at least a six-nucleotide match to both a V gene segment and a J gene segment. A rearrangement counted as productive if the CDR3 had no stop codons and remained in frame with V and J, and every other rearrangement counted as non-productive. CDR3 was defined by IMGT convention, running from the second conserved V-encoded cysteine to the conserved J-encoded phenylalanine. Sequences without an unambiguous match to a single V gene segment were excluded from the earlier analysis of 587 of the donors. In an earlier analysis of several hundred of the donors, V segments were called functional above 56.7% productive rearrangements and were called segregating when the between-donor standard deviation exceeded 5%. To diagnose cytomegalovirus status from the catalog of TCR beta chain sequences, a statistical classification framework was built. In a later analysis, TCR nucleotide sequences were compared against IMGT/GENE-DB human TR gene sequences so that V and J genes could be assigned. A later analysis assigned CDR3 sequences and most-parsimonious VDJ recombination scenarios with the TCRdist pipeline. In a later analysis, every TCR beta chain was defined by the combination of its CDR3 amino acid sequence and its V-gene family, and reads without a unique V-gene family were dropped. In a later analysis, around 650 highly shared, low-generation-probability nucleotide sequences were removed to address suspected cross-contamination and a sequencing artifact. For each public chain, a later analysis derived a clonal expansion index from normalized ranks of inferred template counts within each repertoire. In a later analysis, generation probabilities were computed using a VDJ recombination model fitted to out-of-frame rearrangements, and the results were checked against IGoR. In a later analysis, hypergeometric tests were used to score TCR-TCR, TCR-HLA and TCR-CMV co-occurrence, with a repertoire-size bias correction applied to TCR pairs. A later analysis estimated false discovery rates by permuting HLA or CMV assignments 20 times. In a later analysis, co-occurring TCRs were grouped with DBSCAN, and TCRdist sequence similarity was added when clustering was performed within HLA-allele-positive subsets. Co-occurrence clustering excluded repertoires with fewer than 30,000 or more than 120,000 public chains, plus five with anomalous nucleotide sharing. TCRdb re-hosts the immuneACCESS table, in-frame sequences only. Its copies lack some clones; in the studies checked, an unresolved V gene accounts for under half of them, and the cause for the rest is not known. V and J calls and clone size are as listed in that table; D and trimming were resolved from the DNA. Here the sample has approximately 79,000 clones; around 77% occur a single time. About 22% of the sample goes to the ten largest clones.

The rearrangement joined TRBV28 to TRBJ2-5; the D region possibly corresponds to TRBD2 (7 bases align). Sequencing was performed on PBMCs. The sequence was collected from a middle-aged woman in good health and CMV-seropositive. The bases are TGTGCCAGCAGTTCCTCCTCAGCCGGGAAGGGGGGGGAGACCCAGTACTTC. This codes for CASSSSSAGKGGETQYF.